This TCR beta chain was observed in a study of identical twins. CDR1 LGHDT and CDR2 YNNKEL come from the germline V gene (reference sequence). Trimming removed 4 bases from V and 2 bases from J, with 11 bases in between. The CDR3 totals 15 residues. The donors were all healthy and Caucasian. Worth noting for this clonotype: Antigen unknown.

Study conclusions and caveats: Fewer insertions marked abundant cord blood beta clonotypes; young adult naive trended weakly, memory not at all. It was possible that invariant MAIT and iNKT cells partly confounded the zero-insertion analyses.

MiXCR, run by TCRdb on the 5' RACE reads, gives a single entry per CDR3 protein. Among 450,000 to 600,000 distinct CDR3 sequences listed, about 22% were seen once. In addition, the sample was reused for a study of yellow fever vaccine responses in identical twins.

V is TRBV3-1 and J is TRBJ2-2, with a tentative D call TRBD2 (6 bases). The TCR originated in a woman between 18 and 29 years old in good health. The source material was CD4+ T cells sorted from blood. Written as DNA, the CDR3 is TGTGCCAGCAGCCGTAGCGGACTTAACACCGGGGAGCTGTTTTTT. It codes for CASSRSGLNTGELFF.